This T cell receptor beta chain was sequenced in a study of blood T cell repertoires in COVID-19. Study in general: Specimens from acute and convalescent COVID-19 originated in the United States, Italy and Spain. Sources were T cells, B-cell-depleted T cells, or PBMCs; the material itself was cDNA or gDNA.

Germline loops: CDR1 ENHRY, CDR2 SYGVKD. The CDR3 has 14 residues. The ends were cut back, 6 bases at V and 2 bases at J, with 11 bases in the middle. The data were produced by immunoSEQ multiplex PCR, yet TCRdb's version contains in-frame clones alone and is incomplete. The sample records more than 250,000 clones, 86% being singletons. The V call is TRBV10-3, the J call TRBJ2-1; possible D gene TRBD1, 6 bases. This clonotype was sampled from a woman aged 45-60 years with acute or convalescent COVID-19. The sequenced material came from peripheral blood. The CDR3 DNA reads TGTGCCATCAGCACGGGACACACCTACAATGAGCAGTTCTTC. Translating gives CAISTGHTYNEQFF.